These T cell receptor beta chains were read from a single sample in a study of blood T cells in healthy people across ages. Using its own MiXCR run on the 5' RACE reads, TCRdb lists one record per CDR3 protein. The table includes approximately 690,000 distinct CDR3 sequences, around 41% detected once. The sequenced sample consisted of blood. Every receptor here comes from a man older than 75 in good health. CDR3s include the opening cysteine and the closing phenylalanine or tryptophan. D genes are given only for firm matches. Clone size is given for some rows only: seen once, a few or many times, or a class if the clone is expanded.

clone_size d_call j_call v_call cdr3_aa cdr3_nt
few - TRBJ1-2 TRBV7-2 CASSPTLGVGYTF TGTGCCAGCAGCCCCACTCTGGGGGTTGGCTACACCTTC
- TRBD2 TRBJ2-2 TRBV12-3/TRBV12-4 CASSIWTSRRTGDLFF TGTGCCAGCAGTATATGGACTAGCCGACGCACCGGGGACCTGTTTTTT
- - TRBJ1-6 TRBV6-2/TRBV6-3 CASSDRQAEIGSPLHF TGTGCCAGCAGCGACCGACAGGCGGAAATCGGGTCACCCCTCCACTTT
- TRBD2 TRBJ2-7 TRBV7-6 CAGSLIGGAGAYEQYF TGTGCCGGCAGCTTAATCGGAGGTGCGGGGGCCTACGAGCAGTACTTC
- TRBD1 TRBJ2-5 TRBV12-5 CASGVGQGQETQYF TGTGCTAGTGGTGTGGGACAGGGGCAAGAGACCCAGTACTTC
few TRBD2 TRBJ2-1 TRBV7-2 CASSLVGGGWNEQFF TGTGCCAGCAGCTTAGTTGGCGGGGGATGGAATGAGCAGTTCTTC
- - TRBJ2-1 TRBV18 CASSPTQGAYNEQFF TGTGCCAGCTCACCAACACAGGGAGCCTACAATGAGCAGTTCTTC
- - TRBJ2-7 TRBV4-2 CASSQKGAGPYEQYF TGTGCCAGCAGCCAAAAGGGCGCGGGACCCTACGAGCAGTACTTC
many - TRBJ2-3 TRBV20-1 CSARPPRSTDTQYF TGCAGTGCTAGGCCTCCCCGTTCCACAGATACGCAGTATTTT
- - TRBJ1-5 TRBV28 CASSGVSFGDQPQHF TGTGCCAGCAGTGGAGTCTCTTTTGGGGATCAGCCCCAGCATTTT
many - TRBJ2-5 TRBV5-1 CASSLTGTQDSETQYF TGCGCCAGCAGCTTAACCGGGACGCAGGATTCGGAGACCCAGTACTTC
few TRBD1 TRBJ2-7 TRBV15 CATSRQGKGSYEQYF TGTGCCACCAGCCGACAGGGGAAAGGATCCTACGAGCAGTACTTC
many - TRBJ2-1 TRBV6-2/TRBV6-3 CATAGQRIREQFF TGTGCCACCGCGGGACAGCGAATTCGTGAGCAGTTCTTC
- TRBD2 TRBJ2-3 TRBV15 CATSRAPWTSGGGLTDTQYF TGTGCCACCAGCAGGGCACCTTGGACTAGCGGGGGCGGGTTAACAGATACGCAGTATTTT
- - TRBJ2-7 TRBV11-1 CASSLTLSRDLPYEQYF TGTGCCAGCAGCTTAACATTGAGTAGGGACTTACCCTACGAGCAGTACTTC
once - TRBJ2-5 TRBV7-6 CASSLGAAKETQYF TGTGCCAGCAGCCTAGGGGCCGCGAAAGAGACCCAGTACTTC
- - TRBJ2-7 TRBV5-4 CASNPSQSSYEQYF TGTGCCAGCAACCCTTCACAAAGCTCCTACGAGCAGTACTTC
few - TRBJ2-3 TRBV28 CASRVWETDTQYF TGTGCCAGCAGAGTTTGGGAGACAGATACGCAGTATTTT
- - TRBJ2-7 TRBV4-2 CASSHGSQGNEQYF TGTGCCAGCAGCCACGGATCTCAGGGCAACGAACAGTACTTC
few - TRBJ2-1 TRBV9 CASSARGSGTYNEQFF TGTGCCAGCAGCGCCCGGGGGTCAGGCACCTACAATGAGCAGTTCTTC
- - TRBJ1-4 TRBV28 CASRSAGTLGLFF TGTGCCAGCAGATCGGCAGGGACCCTAGGGCTGTTTTTT
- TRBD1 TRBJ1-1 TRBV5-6 CASSSRQGGWSEAFF TGTGCCAGCAGCAGCCGACAGGGAGGGTGGTCTGAAGCTTTCTTT
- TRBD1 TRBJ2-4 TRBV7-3 CASRETGGNIQYF TGTGCCAGCAGGGAAACAGGGGGAAACATTCAGTACTTC
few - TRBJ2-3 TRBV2 CASSMATSTDTQYF TGTGCCAGCAGTATGGCCACCAGCACAGATACGCAGTATTTT
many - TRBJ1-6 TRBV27 CASSSTDNSPLHF TGTGCCAGCAGTTCAACAGATAATTCACCCCTCCACTTT
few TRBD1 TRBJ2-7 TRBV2 CASRNPGQGASYEQYF TGTGCCAGCAGGAATCCGGGACAGGGGGCTTCCTACGAGCAGTACTTC
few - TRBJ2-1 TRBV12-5 CASGLGRGWSYNEQFF TGTGCTAGTGGTTTGGGCCGGGGTTGGTCCTACAATGAGCAGTTCTTC
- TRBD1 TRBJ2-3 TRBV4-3 CASSQDWTGYSTDTQYF TGCGCCAGCAGCCAAGATTGGACAGGGTATAGCACAGATACGCAGTATTTT
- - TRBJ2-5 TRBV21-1 CASIPDRGIETQYF TGTGCCAGCATCCCGGACAGGGGAATAGAGACCCAGTACTTC
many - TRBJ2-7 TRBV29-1 CSVTVTYEQYF TGCAGCGTTACCGTCACCTACGAGCAGTACTTC
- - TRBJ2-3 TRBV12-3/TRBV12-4 CASSISQRSGTDTQYF TGTGCCAGCAGTATATCACAGAGATCGGGCACAGATACGCAGTATTTT
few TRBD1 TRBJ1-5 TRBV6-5 CASSSNDRANQPQHF TGTGCCAGCAGTTCTAACGACAGGGCTAATCAGCCCCAGCATTTT